The clone carrying this TCR beta chain was observed a handful of times. The data were taken from a study of identical twins. The CDR3 covers 11 residues. V lost 3 bases, J lost 11 bases, and 8 bases lay in between. MiXCR was run by TCRdb on the 5' RACE reads, yielding one entry per CDR3 protein. In the table there are about 520,000 distinct CDR3 sequences, 22% of which are singletons. These data were likewise used in another study, on T cells expressing NK-cell markers.

The sequenced material came from CD4+ T cells sorted from blood. V usage is TRBV12-3 or TRBV12-4 and J usage is TRBJ1-3; D unclear. This TCR was recovered from a woman under 30 in good health. The CDR3 DNA is TGTGCCAGCAGTTTGAAACCCCCCATATATTTT. Amino acid sequence: CASSLKPPIYF.